These T cell receptor beta chains were read from a single sample in a study of blood T cell repertoires in COVID-19. Sequenced by immunoSEQ multiplex PCR; TCRdb stores in-frame clones only, minus some. The sample holds about 83,000 clones, 86% seen once. The sample was peripheral blood. The receptor source for this set is a man between 45 and 60 years old with active COVID-19. The CDR3 runs from the conserved cysteine through the conserved F or W. Fields, in order: V gene, CDR3 protein.

TRBV18 CASSTGRYEQYF
TRBV5-1 CASSTSGAMYGYTF
TRBV30 CAWSLQGATSGNTIYF
TRBV18 CASSRGHVEDYTF
TRBV7-8 CASSPLGRGGSGEQYF
TRBV28 CASMGGISYEQYF
TRBV28 CASSSEGRTTNEKLFF
TRBV7-2 CASSLGGPGRKLFF
TRBV30 CAWSRGDTGELFF
TRBV5-1 CASSLPVAYSGANVLTF
TRBV6-1 CASSEDGGSNQPQHF
TRBV27 CASGSGTWYEQYF
TRBV27 CASSTSGGTEAFF
TRBV5-6 CASSTAGAATRHEQYF
TRBV5-1 CASSPLGGEAEAFF
TRBV30 CAWSVDRAEKLFF
TRBV3-1/TRBV3-2 CASSQGTGQQPQHF
TRBV5-1 CASSPRTGKTDTQYF
TRBV27 CASSLWGQGPLAGNNEQFF
TRBV9 CASRPTGLETGELFF
TRBV7-2 CASSFGQGQNIQYF
TRBV7-2 CAEGLAGRSTDTQYF
TRBV19 CASTIGTGGTYEQYF
TRBV7-2 CASSTHTNQPQHF
TRBV6-2/TRBV6-3 CASSWAGREAFF
TRBV7-2 CASSRRQGSQYF
TRBV9 CASSVAIASGANVLTF
TRBV28 CASSFITHGTATEAFF
TRBV19 CASSMVNSFNTEAFF
TRBV18 CASSPYSGANTGELFF
TRBV19 CASSIGDISNQPQHF